Below, 10 T cell receptor beta chains from the same sample are listed, as sequenced in a study of identical twins. TCRdb re-called the 5' RACE reads with MiXCR, one entry per CDR3 protein. In the table there are about 530,000 distinct CDR3 sequences, about 15% of which are singletons. This same sample was also taken into another study, of yellow fever vaccine responses in identical twins.

The sequenced material came from CD4+ T cells sorted from blood. The receptors shown here come from a woman between 18 and 29 years old in good health.

This chain links TRBV11-2 with TRBJ2-1, with 13 nucleotides matching TRBD2. Germline V gene lookup returns CDR1 SGHAT and CDR2 FQNNGV. The CDR3 has 20 amino acids. With 4 bases clipped from V and 11 bases from J, the junction kept 23 bases outside the gene matches. The chain's CDR3 is CASSSSTPGLAGAGSQKQFF. In nucleotides, the CDR3 is TGTGCCAGCAGCTCATCGACCCCTGGACTAGCGGGAGCGGGCTCGCAGAAGCAGTTCTTC.

The chain recombines TRBV6-4 with TRBJ2-1; D remains unclear. Trimming removed 0 bases at V and 7 bases at J, with 13 bases between. CDR1 is MRHNA and CDR2 is SNTAGT in the germline V gene. The CDR3 has 15 residues. The CDR3 DNA is TGTGCCAGCAGTGACTCTTGGCCCGGGTCAAATGAGCAGTTCTTC. Protein product: CASSDSWPGSNEQFF.

The genes are TRBV20-1 and TRBJ2-7; TRBD1 might be the D (5 bases). Germline V CDR1 and CDR2: DFQATT, SNEGSKA (reference sequence). V lost 1 base to trimming and J lost 3 bases, with 7 bases between them. The CDR3 consists of 12 residues. Written as DNA, the CDR3 is TGCAGTGCTAGAGGACAGCTCTACGAGCAGTACTTC. This encodes CSARGQLYEQYF.

This clonotype was seen a few times. V is TRBV12-5 and J is TRBJ2-3; D remains unclear. Germline lookup yields CDR1 LGHNT and CDR2 FRNRAP. The length of the CDR3 is 12 residues. V was pared by 6 bases and J by 3 bases, with 7 bases between. CDR3 DNA: TGTGCTAGTGGCCCCCGGACAGATACGCAGTATTTT. Protein: CASGPRTDTQYF.

The CDR3 protein is CASSFGEFANEQFF. The CDR3 bases are TGCGCCAGCAGCTTTGGCGAGTTTGCCAATGAGCAGTTCTTC. The genes are TRBV5-1 and TRBJ2-1; D not certain. Looked up from germline, CDR1 is SGHRS and CDR2 is YFSETQ. This CDR3 contains 14 residues. The germline V and J ends were trimmed by 2 bases and 6 bases, with 12 bases remaining between them.

This rearrangement joins TRBV2 to TRBJ2-7; the D is unclear. CDR3 length: 14 amino acids. V dropped 8 bases and J dropped 5 bases, with 19 bases sitting between them. Germline V CDR1 and CDR2: SNHLY, FYNNEI. The CDR3 nucleotides are TGTGCCAGCCGAACAGACCGCCTCGGTGACGAGCAGTACGTC. Its translation is CASRTDRLGDEQYV.

This chain links TRBV4-1 with TRBJ2-3; D possibly matches TRBD1 or TRBD2 (5 bases each). CDR1 and CDR2 (germline): MGHRA, YSYEKL. V gave up 1 base and J gave up 4 bases, with 18 bases separating them. This CDR3 spans 17 amino acids. The CDR3 sequence is CASSQVYGTKKADTQYF. As DNA, the CDR3 is TGCGCCAGCAGCCAAGTCTACGGGACGAAGAAGGCAGATACGCAGTATTTT.

The chain couples TRBV2 to TRBJ1-1; TRBD1 matches at 9 bases. The CDR3 covers 12 residues. Per the germline V gene, CDR1 is SNHLY and CDR2 is FYNNEI. After removal of 6 bases from V and 7 bases from J, the junction contained 3 bases not matched to a gene. In DNA, the CDR3 is TGTGCCAGCAGGGGACAGGGTGGTGAAGCTTTCTTT. The encoded protein is CASRGQGGEAFF.

This clonotype was detected a few times. The chain couples TRBV12-3 or TRBV12-4 to TRBJ2-1; 8 bases are shared with TRBD2. V dropped 7 bases and J dropped 7; count of bases not matched to a gene: 12. CDR3 length equals 15 residues. The CDR3 is CASNVRGAGDNEQFF. DNA of the CDR3: TGTGCCAGCAATGTGCGTGGAGCGGGAGATAATGAGCAGTTCTTC.

This clonotype has just a few counts. The chain links TRBV12-3 or TRBV12-4 to TRBJ2-1, with 13 bases fitting TRBD2. The CDR3 sequence is 15 residues long. V lost 6 bases and J lost 8; bases outside the gene matches: 7. CDR3 DNA: TGTGCCAGCAGCCCCCCACTAGCGGGGGGGGATGAGCAGTTCTTC. Amino acids: CASSPPLAGGDEQFF.